The entry below gives a single T cell receptor (beta chain) sequence along with its context. V lost 1 base and J lost 4, with 7 bases in between. Germline V gives CDR1 SGHNT, CDR2 YENEEA. The CDR3 is 14 amino acids. PCR involved 60 Vbeta and 13 Jbeta primers. Sequenced by immunoSEQ multiplex PCR; TCRdb stores in-frame clones only, minus some. The profile covers roughly 200,000 clones, with around 80% appearing a single time and 3.7% taken by the ten largest. This sample was taken from a study of cytomegalovirus exposure and HLA in healthy donors. V usage is TRBV11-3 and J usage is TRBJ2-2; a weak D match, TRBD1 (5 bases). Sequenced: PBMCs. This clonotype originated in a woman aged 60-75 years in good health and CMV-seropositive. The CDR3 DNA reads TGTGCCAGCAGCTTAGGACAGAGCACCGGGGAGCTGTTTTTT. Translated, it gives CASSLGQSTGELFF.